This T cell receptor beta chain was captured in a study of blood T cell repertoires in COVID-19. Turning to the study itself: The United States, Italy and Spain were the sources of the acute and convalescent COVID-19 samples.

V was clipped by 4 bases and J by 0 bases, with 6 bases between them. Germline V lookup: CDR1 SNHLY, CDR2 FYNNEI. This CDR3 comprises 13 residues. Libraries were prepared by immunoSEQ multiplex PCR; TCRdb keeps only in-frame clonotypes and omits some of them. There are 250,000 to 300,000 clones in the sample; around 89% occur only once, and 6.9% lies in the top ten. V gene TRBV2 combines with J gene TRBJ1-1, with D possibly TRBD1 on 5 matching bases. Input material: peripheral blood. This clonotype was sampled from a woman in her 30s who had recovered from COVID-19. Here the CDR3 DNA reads TGTGCCAGCAGTGGACAGTTGAACACTGAAGCTTTCTTT. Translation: CASSGQLNTEAFF.